This TCR beta chain was sequenced in a study of blood T cell repertoires in COVID-19. Overall study: The samples span acute and convalescent COVID-19 from the United States, Italy and Spain. T cells, B-cell-depleted T cells, or PBMCs supplied cDNA or gDNA.

The CDR3 totals 13 residues. Losses at the gene ends were 6 bases for V and 8 bases for J; bases not matched to a gene: 6. Germline CDR1 reads MNHEY; CDR2 reads SMNVEV (reference sequence). Produced via immunoSEQ multiplex PCR; TCRdb's table is partial and in-frame only. Among some 360,000 clones listed, approximately 91% were seen once. This clone was counted a single time. Participant-reported clinical history was the basis for cohort assignment. This receptor was identified in a woman in her thirties who had been exposed to COVID-19. The sequenced sample consisted of PBMCs or T cells enriched from blood (not recorded which). The chain employs TRBV27 and TRBJ1-2; TRBD1 matches 10 bases. As DNA, the CDR3 is TGTGCCAGCAGAACGACAGGGGGCCCGGGCTACACCTTC. It specifies CASRTTGGPGYTF.